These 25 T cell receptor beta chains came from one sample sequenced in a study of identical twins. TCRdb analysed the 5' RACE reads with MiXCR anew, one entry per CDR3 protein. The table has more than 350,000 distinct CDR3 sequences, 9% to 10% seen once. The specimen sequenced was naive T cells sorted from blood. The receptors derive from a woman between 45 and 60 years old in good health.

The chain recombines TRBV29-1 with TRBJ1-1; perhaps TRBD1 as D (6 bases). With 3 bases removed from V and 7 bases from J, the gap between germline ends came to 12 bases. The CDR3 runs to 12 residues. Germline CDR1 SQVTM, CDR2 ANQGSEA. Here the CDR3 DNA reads TGCAGCGTTGACTGGGGGACAATTGAAGCTTTCTTT. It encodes CSVDWGTIEAFF.

CDR3 in DNA: TGTGCCAGCAGCTTGCGAGCGGGAATTTATACTAGCACAGATACGCAGTATTTT. It codes for CASSLRAGIYTSTDTQYF. The V and J genes are TRBV5-6 and TRBJ2-3; 7 bases are shared with TRBD2. The CDR3 runs to 18 residues. CDR1 SGHDT and CDR2 YYEEEE come from the germline V gene. V lost 1 base to trimming and J lost 0 bases; unmatched junction nucleotides: 11.

The CDR3: CASSSGYGTGITNEQFF. The DNA of the CDR3 is TGCGCCAGCAGCTCCGGATACGGGACAGGGATTACCAATGAGCAGTTCTTC. V usage is TRBV5-1 and J usage is TRBJ2-1; the match to TRBD1 covers 9 bases. Germline CDR1 SGHRS, CDR2 YFSETQ. The V gene end was trimmed by 3 bases and the J gene end by 6 bases; junction bases not matched to a gene: 13. The CDR3 runs to 17 residues.

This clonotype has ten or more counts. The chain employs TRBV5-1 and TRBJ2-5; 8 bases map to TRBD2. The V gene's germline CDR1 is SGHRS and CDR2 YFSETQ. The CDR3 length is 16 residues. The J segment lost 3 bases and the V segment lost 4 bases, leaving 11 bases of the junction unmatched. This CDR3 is CASSPEAGVGKETQYF. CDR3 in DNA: TGCGCCAGCAGCCCGGAAGCGGGAGTGGGGAAAGAGACCCAGTACTTC. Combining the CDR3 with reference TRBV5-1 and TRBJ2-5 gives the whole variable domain KAGVTQTPRYLIKTRGQQVTLSCSPISGHRSVSWYQQTPGQGLQFLFEYFSETQRNKGNFPGRFSGRQFSNSRSEMNVSTLELGDSALYLCASSPEAGVGKETQYFGPGTRLLVL.

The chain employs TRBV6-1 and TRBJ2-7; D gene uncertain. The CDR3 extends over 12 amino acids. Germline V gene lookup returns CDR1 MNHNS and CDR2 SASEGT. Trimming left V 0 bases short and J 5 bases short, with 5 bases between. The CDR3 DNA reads TGTGCCAGCAGTGAAGCACGGAACGAGCAGTACGTC. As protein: CASSEARNEQYV.

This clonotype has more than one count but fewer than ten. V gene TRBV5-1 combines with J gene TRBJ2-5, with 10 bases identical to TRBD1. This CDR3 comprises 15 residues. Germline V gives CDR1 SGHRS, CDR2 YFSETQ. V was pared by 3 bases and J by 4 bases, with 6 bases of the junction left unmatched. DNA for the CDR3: TGCGCCAGCAGCTGGGGGGACAGGGGCCGAGAGACCCAGTACTTC. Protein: CASSWGDRGRETQYF. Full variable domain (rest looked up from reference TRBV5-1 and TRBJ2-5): KAGVTQTPRYLIKTRGQQVTLSCSPISGHRSVSWYQQTPGQGLQFLFEYFSETQRNKGNFPGRFSGRQFSNSRSEMNVSTLELGDSALYLCASSWGDRGRETQYFGPGTRLLVL.

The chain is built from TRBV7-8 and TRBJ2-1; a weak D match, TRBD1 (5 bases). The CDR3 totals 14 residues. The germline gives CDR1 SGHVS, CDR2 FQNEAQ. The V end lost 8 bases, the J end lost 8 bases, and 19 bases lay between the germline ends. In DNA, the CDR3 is TGTGCCAGCCCAGAAACTGGTCAGGGTGATGAGCAGTTCTTC. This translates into CASPETGQGDEQFF.

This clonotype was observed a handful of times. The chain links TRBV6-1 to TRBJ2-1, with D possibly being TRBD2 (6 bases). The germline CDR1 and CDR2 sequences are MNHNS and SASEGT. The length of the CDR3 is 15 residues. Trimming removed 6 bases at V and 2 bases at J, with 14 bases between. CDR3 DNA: TGTGCCAGCAGCTCCCTAGCGTCAGCCTACAATGAGCAGTTCTTC. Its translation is CASSSLASAYNEQFF.

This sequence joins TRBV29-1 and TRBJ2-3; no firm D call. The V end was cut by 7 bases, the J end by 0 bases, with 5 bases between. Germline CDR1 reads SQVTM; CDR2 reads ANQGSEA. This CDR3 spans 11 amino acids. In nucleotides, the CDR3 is TGCAGCGGGTCTAGCACAGATACGCAGTATTTT. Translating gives CSGSSTDTQYF.

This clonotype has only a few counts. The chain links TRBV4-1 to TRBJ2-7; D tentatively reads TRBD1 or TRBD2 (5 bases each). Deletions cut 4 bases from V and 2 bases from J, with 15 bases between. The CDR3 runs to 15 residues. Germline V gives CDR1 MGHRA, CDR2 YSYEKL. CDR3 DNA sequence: TGCGCCAGCAGCCGCCTCGTGGGACCTACCTACGAGCAGTACTTC. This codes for CASSRLVGPTYEQYF.

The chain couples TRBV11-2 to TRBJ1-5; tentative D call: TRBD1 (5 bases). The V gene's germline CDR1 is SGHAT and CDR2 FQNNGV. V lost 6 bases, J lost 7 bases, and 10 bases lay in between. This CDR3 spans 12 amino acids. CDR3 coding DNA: TGTGCCAGCAGATCGGGGGAGCAGCCCCAGCATTTT. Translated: CASRSGEQPQHF.

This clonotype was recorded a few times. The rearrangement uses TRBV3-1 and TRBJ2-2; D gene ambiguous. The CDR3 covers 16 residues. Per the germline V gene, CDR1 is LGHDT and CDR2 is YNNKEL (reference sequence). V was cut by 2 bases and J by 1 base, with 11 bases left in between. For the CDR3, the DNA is TGTGCCAGCAGCCAAACGACGCAGCTGAACACCGGGGAGCTGTTTTTT. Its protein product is CASSQTTQLNTGELFF. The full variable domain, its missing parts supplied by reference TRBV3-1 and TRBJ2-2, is DTAVSQTPKYLVTQMGNDKSIKCEQNLGHDTMYWYKQDSKKFLKIMFSYNNKELIINETVPNRFSPKSPDKAHLNLHINSLELGDSAVYFCASSQTTQLNTGELFFGEGSRLTVL.

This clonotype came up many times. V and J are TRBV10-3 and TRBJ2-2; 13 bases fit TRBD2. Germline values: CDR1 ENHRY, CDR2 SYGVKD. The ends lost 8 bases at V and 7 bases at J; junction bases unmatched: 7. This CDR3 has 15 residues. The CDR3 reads CAIRGGLAGIGELFF. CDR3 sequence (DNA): TGTGCCATCCGAGGGGGACTAGCGGGAATCGGGGAGCTGTTTTTT.

CDR3 amino acids: CASSYRGTRPYNEQFF. CDR3 nucleotide sequence: TGTGCCAGCAGTTACCGTGGGACTAGACCTTACAATGAGCAGTTCTTC. The chain combines TRBV12-3 or TRBV12-4 with TRBJ2-1; 8 bases fit TRBD2. This CDR3 is built from 16 residues. With V trimmed by 4 bases and J by 4 bases, 9 bases remained unmatched.

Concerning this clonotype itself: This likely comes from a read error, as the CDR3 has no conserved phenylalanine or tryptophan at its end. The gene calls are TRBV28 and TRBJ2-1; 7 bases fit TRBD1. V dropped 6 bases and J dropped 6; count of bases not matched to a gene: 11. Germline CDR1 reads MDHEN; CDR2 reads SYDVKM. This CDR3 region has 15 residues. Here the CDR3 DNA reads TGTGCCAGCAGGACCGGACAGGATCTGCCCAATGAGCAGTTCATC. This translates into CASRTGQDLPNEQFI.

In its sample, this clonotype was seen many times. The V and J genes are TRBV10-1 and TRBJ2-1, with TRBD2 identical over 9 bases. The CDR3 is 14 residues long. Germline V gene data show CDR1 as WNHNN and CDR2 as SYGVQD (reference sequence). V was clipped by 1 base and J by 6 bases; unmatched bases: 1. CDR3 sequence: CASSELREGNEQFF. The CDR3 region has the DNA TGCGCCAGCAGTGAGTTGCGGGAGGGCAATGAGCAGTTCTTC.

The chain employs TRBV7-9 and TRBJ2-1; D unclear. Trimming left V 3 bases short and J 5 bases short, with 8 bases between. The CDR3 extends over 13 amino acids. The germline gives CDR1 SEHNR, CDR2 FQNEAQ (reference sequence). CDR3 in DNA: TGTGCCAGCAGCTTTAGTGGCCACAATGAGCAGTTCTTC. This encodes CASSFSGHNEQFF.

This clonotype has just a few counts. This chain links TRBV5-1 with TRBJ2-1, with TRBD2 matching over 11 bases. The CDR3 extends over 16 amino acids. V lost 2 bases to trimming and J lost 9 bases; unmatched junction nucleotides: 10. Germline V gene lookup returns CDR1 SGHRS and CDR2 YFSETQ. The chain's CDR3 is CASSFQWTSGLSEQFF. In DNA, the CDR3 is TGCGCCAGCAGCTTTCAATGGACTAGCGGGTTAAGTGAGCAGTTCTTC.

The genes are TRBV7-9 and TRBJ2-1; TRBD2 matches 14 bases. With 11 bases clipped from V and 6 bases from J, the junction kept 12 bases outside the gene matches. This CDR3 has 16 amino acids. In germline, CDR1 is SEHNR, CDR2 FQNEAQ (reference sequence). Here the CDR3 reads CAGSGTSGRRVNEQFF. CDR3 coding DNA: TGTGCCGGTTCCGGGACTAGCGGGAGAAGGGTCAATGAGCAGTTCTTC.

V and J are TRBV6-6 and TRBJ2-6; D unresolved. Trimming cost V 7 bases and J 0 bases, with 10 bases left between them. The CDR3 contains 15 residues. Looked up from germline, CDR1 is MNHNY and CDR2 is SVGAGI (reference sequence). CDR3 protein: CASKFENSGANVLTF. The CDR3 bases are TGTGCCAGCAAATTCGAGAACTCTGGGGCCAACGTCCTGACTTTC.

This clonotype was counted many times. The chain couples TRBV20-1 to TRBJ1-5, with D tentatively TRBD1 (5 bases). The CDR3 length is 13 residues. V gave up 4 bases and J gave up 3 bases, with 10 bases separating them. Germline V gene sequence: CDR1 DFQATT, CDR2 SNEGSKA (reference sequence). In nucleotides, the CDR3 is TGCAGTGCTATCCGGGACCTCAATCAGCCCCAGCATTTT. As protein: CSAIRDLNQPQHF.

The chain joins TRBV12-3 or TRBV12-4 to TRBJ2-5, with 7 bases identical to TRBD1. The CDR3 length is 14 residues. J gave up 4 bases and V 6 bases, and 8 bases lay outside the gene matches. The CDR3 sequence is CASRQTGAIETQYF. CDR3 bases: TGTGCCAGCAGGCAAACAGGGGCGATAGAGACCCAGTACTTC.

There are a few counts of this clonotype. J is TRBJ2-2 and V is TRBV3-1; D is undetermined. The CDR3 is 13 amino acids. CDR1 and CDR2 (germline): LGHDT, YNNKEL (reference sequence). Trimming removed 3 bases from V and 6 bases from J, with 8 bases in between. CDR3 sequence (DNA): TGTGCCAGCAGCCATGCGACCTCCGGGGAGCTGTTTTTT. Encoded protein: CASSHATSGELFF.

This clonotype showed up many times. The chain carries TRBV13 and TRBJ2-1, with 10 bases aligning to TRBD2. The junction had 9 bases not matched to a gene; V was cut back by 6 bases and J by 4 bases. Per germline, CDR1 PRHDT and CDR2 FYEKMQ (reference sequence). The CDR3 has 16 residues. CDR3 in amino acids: CASSRIAGGQYNEQFF. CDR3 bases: TGTGCCAGCAGTCGAATAGCGGGAGGTCAATACAATGAGCAGTTCTTC.

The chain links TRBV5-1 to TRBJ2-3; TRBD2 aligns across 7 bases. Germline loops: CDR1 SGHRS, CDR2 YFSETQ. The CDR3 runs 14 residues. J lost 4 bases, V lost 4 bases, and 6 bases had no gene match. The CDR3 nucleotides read TGCGCCAGCAGCGGAAGCGGGACCCCAGATACGCAGTATTTT. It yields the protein CASSGSGTPDTQYF.